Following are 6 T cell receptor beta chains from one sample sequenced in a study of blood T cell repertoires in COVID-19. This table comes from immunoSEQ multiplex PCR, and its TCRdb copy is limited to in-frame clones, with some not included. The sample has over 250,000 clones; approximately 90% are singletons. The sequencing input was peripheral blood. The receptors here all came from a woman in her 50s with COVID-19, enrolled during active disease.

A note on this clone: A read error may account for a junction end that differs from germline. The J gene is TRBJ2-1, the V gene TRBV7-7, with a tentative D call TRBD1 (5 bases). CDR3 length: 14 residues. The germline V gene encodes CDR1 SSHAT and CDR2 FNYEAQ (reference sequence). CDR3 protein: CASSLGQGNNEQFF. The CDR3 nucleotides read TGTGCTAGCAGCTTGGGCCAGGGAAACAATGAGCAGTTCTTC.

The CDR3 bases are TGTGCCAGCAGCCCAGCGCCGGGACTAGGGGTCCATGAGCAGTTCTTC. It translates to CASSPAPGLGVHEQFF. The chain carries TRBV7-9 and TRBJ2-1; 8 positions match TRBD2. Unmatched junction bases numbered 14, after V lost 5 bases and J lost 8 bases. CDR3 length: 16 amino acids. The germline V gene encodes CDR1 SEHNR and CDR2 FQNEAQ (reference sequence).

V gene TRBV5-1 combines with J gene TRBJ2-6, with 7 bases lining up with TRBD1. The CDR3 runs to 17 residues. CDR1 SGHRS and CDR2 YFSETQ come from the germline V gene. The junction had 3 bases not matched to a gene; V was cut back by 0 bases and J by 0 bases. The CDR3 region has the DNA TGCGCCAGCAGCTTGGCAGGGGGACACTCTGGGGCCAACGTCCTGACTTTC. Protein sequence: CASSLAGGHSGANVLTF. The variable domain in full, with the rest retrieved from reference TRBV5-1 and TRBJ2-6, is KAGVTQTPRYLIKTRGQQVTLSCSPISGHRSVSWYQQTPGQGLQFLFEYFSETQRNKGNFPGRFSGRQFSNSRSEMNVSTLELGDSALYLCASSLAGGHSGANVLTFGAGSRLTVL.

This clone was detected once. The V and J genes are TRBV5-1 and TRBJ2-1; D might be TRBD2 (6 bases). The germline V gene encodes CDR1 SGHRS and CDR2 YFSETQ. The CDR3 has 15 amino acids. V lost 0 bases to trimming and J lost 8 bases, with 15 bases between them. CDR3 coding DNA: TGCGCCAGCAGCTTGGCCGGAGGGGCTACTCATGAGCAGTTCTTC. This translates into CASSLAGGATHEQFF.

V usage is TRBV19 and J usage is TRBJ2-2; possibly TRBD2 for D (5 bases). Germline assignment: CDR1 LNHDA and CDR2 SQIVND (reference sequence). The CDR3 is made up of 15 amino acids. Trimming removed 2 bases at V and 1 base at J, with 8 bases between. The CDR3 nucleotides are TGTGCCAGTAGTATAAGGGCGGGGAACACCGGGGAGCTGTTTTTT. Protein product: CASSIRAGNTGELFF. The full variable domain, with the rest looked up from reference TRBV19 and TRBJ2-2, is DGGITQSPKYLFRKEGQNVTLSCEQNLNHDAMYWYRQDPGQGLRLIYYSQIVNDFQKGDIAEGYSVSREKKESFPLTVTSAQKNPTAFYLCASSIRAGNTGELFFGEGSRLTVL.

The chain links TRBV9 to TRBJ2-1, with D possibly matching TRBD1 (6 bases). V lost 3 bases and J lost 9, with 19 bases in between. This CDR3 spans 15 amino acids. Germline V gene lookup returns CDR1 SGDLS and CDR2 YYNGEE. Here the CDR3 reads CASSAGGGSLFEQFF. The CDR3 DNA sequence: TGTGCCAGCAGCGCTGGTGGGGGCTCCCTTTTTGAGCAGTTCTTC.